Each of the 20 T cell receptor beta chains below was sequenced from the same sample in a study of T cell changes during pregnancy in multiple sclerosis. Generated by immunoSEQ multiplex PCR, the TCRdb table keeps only in-frame clones and is missing some. This sample carries 45,000 to 50,000 clones, 75% to 95% of them seen once, and the ten largest clones take approximately 9%. The source material was CD8+ T cells from peripheral blood mononuclear cells, sampled after pregnancy. The receptors derive from a female donor with multiple sclerosis, enrolled in a pregnancy study.

The chain combines TRBV2 with TRBJ2-2; 9 bases align to TRBD2. This CDR3 is built from 17 residues. The V and J ends lost 6 bases and 4 bases, in that order; junction bases with no gene match: 12. Looked up from germline, CDR1 is SNHLY and CDR2 is FYNNEI. The CDR3 DNA follows: TGTGCCAGCAGCCCCGGGGGGCTAGCGGGGTCCACCGGGGAGCTGTTTTTT. Translating it yields CASSPGGLAGSTGELFF.

The genes are TRBV6-5 and TRBJ2-1; D gene ambiguous. The germline V gene encodes CDR1 MNHEY and CDR2 SVGAGI. The CDR3 sequence is 15 residues long. V gave up 0 bases and J gave up 0 bases, with 6 bases separating them. The CDR3 DNA sequence: TGTGCCAGCAGTTACTCGGAGAGCTCCTACAATGAGCAGTTCTTC. It translates to CASSYSESSYNEQFF.

This chain joins TRBV19 and TRBJ2-1, with 9 bases identical to TRBD2. Per germline, CDR1 LNHDA and CDR2 SQIVND (reference sequence). The ends lost 7 bases at V and 1 base at J; junction bases unmatched: 29. The CDR3 extends over 23 amino acids. CDR3 residues: CASMSSRVVPGLALGGSYNEQFF. CDR3 sequence (DNA): TGTGCCAGTATGAGCTCTCGGGTAGTACCGGGACTAGCCCTAGGAGGGTCCTACAATGAGCAGTTCTTC.

The V gene is TRBV9, the J gene TRBJ2-7; 9 nucleotides agree with TRBD1. J lost 4 bases, V lost 3 bases, and 8 bases had no gene match. This CDR3 has 15 amino acids. The germline V gene encodes CDR1 SGDLS and CDR2 YYNGEE. CDR3 sequence: CASSAGTGPAYEQYF. The CDR3 nucleotides are TGTGCCAGCAGCGCCGGGACAGGGCCCGCTTACGAGCAGTACTTC.

The CDR3 DNA sequence: TGTGCCAGCAGCTTAGTTCCGGGCACTGAAGCTTTCTTT. Its translation: CASSLVPGTEAFF. This sequence joins TRBV7-8 and TRBJ1-1; D unclear. Germline CDR1 SGHVS, CDR2 FQNEAQ. The CDR3 covers 13 residues. Trimming shortened V by 1 base and J by 4 bases, and 7 bases separated the two germline ends. Based on the CDR3 plus reference TRBV7-8 and TRBJ1-1, the full variable domain is GAGVSQSPRYKVAKRGQDVALRCDPISGHVSLFWYQQALGQGPEFLTYFQNEAQLDKSGLPSDRFFAERPEGSVSTLKIQRTQQEDSAVYLCASSLVPGTEAFFGQGTRLTVV.

This clone appeared once. The V call is TRBV5-4, the J call TRBJ1-1; D possibly corresponds to TRBD1 (5 bases). V lost 2 bases to trimming and J lost 2 bases, with 13 bases between them. Per germline, CDR1 SGHNT and CDR2 YYREEE (reference sequence). The length of the CDR3 is 15 residues. The CDR3 loop reads CASSLRGLLNTEAFF. The CDR3 region has the DNA TGTGCCAGCAGCTTAAGGGGACTCCTTAACACTGAAGCTTTCTTT.

The J gene is TRBJ1-3, the V gene TRBV9, with D possibly being TRBD1 (6 bases). Deletions cut 0 bases from V and 0 bases from J, with 10 bases between. The CDR3 spans 16 residues. Germline assignment: CDR1 SGDLS and CDR2 YYNGEE. The CDR3 DNA reads TGTGCCAGCAGCGTAGACAGGGTTAGCTCTGGAAACACCATATATTTT. It codes for CASSVDRVSSGNTIYF.

This chain uses TRBV11-2 with TRBJ1-2; TRBD1 matches 9 bases. Germline CDR1 and CDR2: SGHAT and FQNNGV. The V gene end was trimmed by 1 base and the J gene end by 8 bases; junction bases not matched to a gene: 20. This CDR3 contains 19 residues. CDR3 loop: CASSLVDIVGTGKGDGYTF. In nucleotides, the CDR3 is TGTGCCAGCAGCTTAGTTGATATTGTGGGGACAGGGAAAGGTGACGGCTACACCTTC.

This clone has just one count. The gene calls are TRBV4-1 and TRBJ2-7; 9 nucleotides match TRBD1. The CDR3 has 16 amino acids. The germline CDR1 and CDR2 sequences are MGHRA and YSYEKL. The trim removed 4 bases at V and 0 bases at J, leaving 7 bases unmatched. CDR3 residues: CASSPGATGGSYEQYF. The CDR3 DNA sequence: TGCGCCAGCAGCCCGGGGGCGACAGGGGGCTCCTACGAGCAGTACTTC.

The chain combines TRBV4-3 with TRBJ2-7, with 9 bases that match TRBD2. There are 14 residues in the CDR3. The V gene's germline CDR1 is LGHNA and CDR2 YSLEER. Trimming took 0 bases from V and 7 from J; bases not matched to a gene: 4. CDR3 DNA: TGCGCCAGCAGCCAAGATGGGACTAGCCGAGAGCAGTACTTC. Translating gives CASSQDGTSREQYF.

The chain combines TRBV5-4 with TRBJ2-7; 7 bases agree with TRBD1. Germline CDR1 and CDR2: SGHNT and YYREEE (reference sequence). V shed 1 base and J 0 bases; nucleotides not matched to a gene: 4. The CDR3 consists of 15 residues. CDR3 sequence reads: CASSLRGQSSYEQYF. Here the CDR3 DNA reads TGTGCCAGCAGCTTGCGGGGACAGAGCTCCTACGAGCAGTACTTC.

This clone was seen more than once but under ten times. The chain combines TRBV5-4 with TRBJ2-7, with TRBD2 matching over 7 bases. Looked up from germline, CDR1 is SGHNT and CDR2 is YYREEE (reference sequence). The V segment lost 3 bases and the J segment 5 bases; nucleotides outside the gene matches: 2. The CDR3 extends over 12 amino acids. CDR3 region: CASSWLADEQYF. The CDR3 coding sequence is TGTGCCAGCAGCTGGCTAGCGGACGAGCAGTACTTC.

The chain joins TRBV6-1 to TRBJ2-5; a possible D gene is TRBD1 (6 bases). Trimming shortened V by 5 bases and J by 2 bases, and 9 bases separated the two germline ends. The CDR3 has 13 amino acids. Germline CDR1 reads MNHNS; CDR2 reads SASEGT. CDR3 sequence: CASSLGQQETQYF. The CDR3 DNA is TGTGCCAGCAGTTTAGGACAGCAAGAGACCCAGTACTTC.

This clone was counted only a few times. Additional DNA sequences in this sample encode the identical CDR3. The chain uses TRBV30 and TRBJ2-3, with 11 bases lining up with TRBD1. CDR1 and CDR2 (germline): GTSNPN, SVGIG (reference sequence). J gave up 4 bases and V 2 bases, and 8 bases lay outside the gene matches. The CDR3 runs to 16 residues. The CDR3 spells CAWSSLPGQGADTQYF. The CDR3 region has the DNA TGTGCCTGGAGTTCCCTTCCGGGACAGGGGGCAGATACGCAGTATTTT.

CDR3 residues: CASSEAKRDPEAFF. CDR3 bases: TGTGCCAGCAGTGAAGCGAAGAGGGATCCAGAAGCTTTCTTT. V is TRBV2 and J is TRBJ1-1, with no clear D. The germline gives CDR1 SNHLY, CDR2 FYNNEI. Deletions cut 0 bases from V and 8 bases from J, with 13 bases between. This CDR3 comprises 14 residues.

The chain recombines TRBV5-4 with TRBJ2-5, with TRBD2 matching 13 bases. The junction had 14 bases not matched to a gene; V was cut back by 1 base and J by 5 bases. The CDR3 length is 19 residues. The germline gives CDR1 SGHNT, CDR2 YYREEE (reference sequence). Here the CDR3 reads CASSLRLTSGRVAGETQYF. CDR3 DNA sequence: TGTGCCAGCAGCTTGAGGTTAACTAGCGGGAGGGTGGCCGGGGAGACCCAGTACTTC. Full variable domain (outside the CDR3, taken from reference TRBV5-4 and TRBJ2-5): ETGVTQSPTHLIKTRGQQVTLRCSSQSGHNTVSWYQQALGQGPQFIFQYYREEENGRGNFPPRFSGLQFPNYSSELNVNALELDDSALYLCASSLRLTSGRVAGETQYFGPGTRLLVL.

This clone appeared a single time. The chain combines TRBV7-6 with TRBJ1-1, with D possibly TRBD1 on 5 matching bases. With 6 bases removed from V and 1 base from J, the gap between germline ends came to 6 bases. This CDR3 spans 12 amino acids. Looked up from germline, CDR1 is SGHVS and CDR2 is FNYEAQ. This chain's CDR3 is CASRGGNTEAFF. The CDR3 DNA reads TGTGCCAGCAGGGGGGGGAACACTGAAGCTTTCTTT.

The chain employs TRBV7-2 and TRBJ2-7, with 8 bases that match TRBD1. CDR3 length: 16 residues. The ends lost 4 bases at V and 3 bases at J; junction bases unmatched: 11. Per the germline V gene, CDR1 is SGHTA and CDR2 is FQGNSA. The CDR3 protein is CASSSLDRGAGYEQYF. DNA for the CDR3: TGTGCCAGCAGCTCCCTTGACAGGGGTGCGGGCTACGAGCAGTACTTC.

The chain combines TRBV27 with TRBJ2-2; D is perhaps TRBD2 (6 bases). V dropped 7 bases and J dropped 3 bases, with 18 bases sitting between them. The CDR3 is 16 amino acids. CDR1 is MNHEY, CDR2 SMNVEV, per germline (reference sequence). In DNA form, the CDR3 reads TGTGCCAGCATTAGTCTGACTAGAATCGACACCGGGGAGCTGTTTTTT. This sequence encodes CASISLTRIDTGELFF.

The chain combines TRBV2 with TRBJ2-7, with 9 bases identical to TRBD1. The germline V gene has CDR1 SNHLY and CDR2 FYNNEI. The CDR3 runs 18 residues. V lost 3 bases to trimming and J lost 2 bases; unmatched junction nucleotides: 14. The CDR3 DNA reads TGTGCCAGCAGTGACCTACAGGGGGCGATTAATTCCCCCTACGAGCAGTACTTC. This gives the protein CASSDLQGAINSPYEQYF.